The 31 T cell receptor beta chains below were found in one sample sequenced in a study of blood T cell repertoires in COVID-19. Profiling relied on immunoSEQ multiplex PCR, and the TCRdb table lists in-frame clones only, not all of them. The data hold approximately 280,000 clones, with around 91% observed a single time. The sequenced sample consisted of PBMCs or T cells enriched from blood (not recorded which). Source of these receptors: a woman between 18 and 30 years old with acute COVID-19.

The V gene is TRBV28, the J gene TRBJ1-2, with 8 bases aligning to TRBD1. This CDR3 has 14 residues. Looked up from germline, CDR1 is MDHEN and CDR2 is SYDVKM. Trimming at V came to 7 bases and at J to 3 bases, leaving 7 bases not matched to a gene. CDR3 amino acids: CASKQGVGYYGYTF. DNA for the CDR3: TGTGCCAGCAAACAGGGGGTGGGGTACTATGGCTACACCTTC.

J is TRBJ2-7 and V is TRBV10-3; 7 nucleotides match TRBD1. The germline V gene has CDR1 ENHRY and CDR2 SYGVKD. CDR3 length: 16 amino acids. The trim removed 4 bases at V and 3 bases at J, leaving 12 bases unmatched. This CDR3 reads CAISGGTDSTGYEQYF. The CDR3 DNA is TGTGCCATCAGTGGAGGGACAGACAGTACGGGCTACGAGCAGTACTTC.

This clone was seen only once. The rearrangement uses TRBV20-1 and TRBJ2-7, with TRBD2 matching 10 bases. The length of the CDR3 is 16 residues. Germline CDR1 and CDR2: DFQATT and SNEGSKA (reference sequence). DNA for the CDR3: TGCAGCGCTCGTGAGCGGGAGGGCCCTATCCATTACGAGCAGTACTTC. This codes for CSAREREGPIHYEQYF.

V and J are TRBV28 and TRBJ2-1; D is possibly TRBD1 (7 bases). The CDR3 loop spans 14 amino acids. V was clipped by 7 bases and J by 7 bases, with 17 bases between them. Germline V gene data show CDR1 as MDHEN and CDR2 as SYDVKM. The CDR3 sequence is CASNLAGGTNEQFF. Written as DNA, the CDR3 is TGTGCCAGCAATCTGGCAGGGGGGACAAATGAGCAGTTCTTC.

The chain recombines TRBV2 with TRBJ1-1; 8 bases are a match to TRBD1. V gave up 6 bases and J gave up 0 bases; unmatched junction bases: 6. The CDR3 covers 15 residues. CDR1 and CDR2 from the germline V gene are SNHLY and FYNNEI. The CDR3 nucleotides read TGTGCCAGCAGCTTGACAGGGGTCTTGAACACTGAAGCTTTCTTT. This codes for CASSLTGVLNTEAFF.

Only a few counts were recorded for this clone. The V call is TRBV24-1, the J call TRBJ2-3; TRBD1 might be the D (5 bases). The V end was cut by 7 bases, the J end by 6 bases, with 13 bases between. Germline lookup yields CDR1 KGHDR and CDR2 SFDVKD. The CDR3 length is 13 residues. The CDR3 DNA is TGTGCCACCAGAGGGCAGGGAACCGATACGCAGTATTTT. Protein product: CATRGQGTDTQYF.

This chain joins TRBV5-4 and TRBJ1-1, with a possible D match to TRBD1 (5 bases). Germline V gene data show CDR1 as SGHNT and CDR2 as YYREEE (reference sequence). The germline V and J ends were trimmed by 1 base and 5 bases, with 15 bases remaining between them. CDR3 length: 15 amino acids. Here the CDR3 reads CASSLKPGGGTEAFF. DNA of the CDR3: TGTGCCAGCAGCTTGAAACCGGGGGGGGGAACTGAAGCTTTCTTT. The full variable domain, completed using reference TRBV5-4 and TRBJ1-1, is ETGVTQSPTHLIKTRGQQVTLRCSSQSGHNTVSWYQQALGQGPQFIFQYYREEENGRGNFPPRFSGLQFPNYSSELNVNALELDDSALYLCASSLKPGGGTEAFFGQGTRLTVV.

Here the CDR3 reads CASRFANWPQHF. Here the CDR3 DNA reads TGTGCCAGCAGATTTGCGAATTGGCCCCAGCATTTT. The gene calls are TRBV28 and TRBJ1-5; no clear D. Looked up from germline, CDR1 is MDHEN and CDR2 is SYDVKM. The CDR3 contains 12 residues. Trimming cost V 6 bases and J 9 bases, with 12 bases left between them.

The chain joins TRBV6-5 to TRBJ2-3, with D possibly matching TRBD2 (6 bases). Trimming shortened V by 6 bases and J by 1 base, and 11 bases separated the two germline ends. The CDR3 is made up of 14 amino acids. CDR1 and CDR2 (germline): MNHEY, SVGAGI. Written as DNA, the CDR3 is TGTGCCAGCAGCCTCGGAGGGGGCACAGATACGCAGTATTTT. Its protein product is CASSLGGGTDTQYF.

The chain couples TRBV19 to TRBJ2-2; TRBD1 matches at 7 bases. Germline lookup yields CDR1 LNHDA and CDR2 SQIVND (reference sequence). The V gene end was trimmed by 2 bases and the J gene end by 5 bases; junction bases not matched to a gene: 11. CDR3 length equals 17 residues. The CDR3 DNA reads TGTGCCAGTAGTATATCGGTTGCGGCAGGGGGTACCGGGGAGCTGTTTTTT. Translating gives CASSISVAAGGTGELFF.

The CDR3 is CASSLGAERYEQYF. CDR3 in DNA: TGTGCCAGCAGCTTGGGGGCGGAGCGGTACGAGCAGTACTTC. This chain uses TRBV5-6 with TRBJ2-7, with a possible D match to TRBD2 (5 bases). V gave up 0 bases and J gave up 4 bases, with 11 bases separating them. This CDR3 has 14 residues. Germline-derived CDR1 and CDR2 are SGHDT and YYEEEE.

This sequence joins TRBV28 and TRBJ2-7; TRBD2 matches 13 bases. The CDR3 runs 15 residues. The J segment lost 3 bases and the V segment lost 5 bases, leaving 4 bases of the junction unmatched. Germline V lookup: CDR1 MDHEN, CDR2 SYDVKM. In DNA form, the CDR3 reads TGTGCCAGCAGTCCCAGACTAGCGGGAGGCTACGAGCAGTACTTC. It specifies CASSPRLAGGYEQYF. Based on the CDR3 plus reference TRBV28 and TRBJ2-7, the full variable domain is DVKVTQSSRYLVKRTGEKVFLECVQDMDHENMFWYRQDPGLGLRLIYFSYDVKMKEKGDIPEGYSVSREKKERFSLILESASTNQTSMYLCASSPRLAGGYEQYFGPGTRLTVT.

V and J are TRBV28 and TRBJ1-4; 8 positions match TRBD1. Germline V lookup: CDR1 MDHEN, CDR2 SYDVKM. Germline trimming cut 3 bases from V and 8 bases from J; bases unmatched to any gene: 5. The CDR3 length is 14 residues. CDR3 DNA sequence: TGTGCCAGCAGTTTGGACAGGGATTGGGAAAAACTGTTTTTT. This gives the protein CASSLDRDWEKLFF.

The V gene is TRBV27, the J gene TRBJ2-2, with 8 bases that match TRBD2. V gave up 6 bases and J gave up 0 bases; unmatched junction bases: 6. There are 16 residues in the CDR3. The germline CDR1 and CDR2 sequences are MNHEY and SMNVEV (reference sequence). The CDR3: CASSRIAGSNTGELFF. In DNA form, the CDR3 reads TGTGCCAGCAGCCGAATAGCGGGGTCGAACACCGGGGAGCTGTTTTTT.

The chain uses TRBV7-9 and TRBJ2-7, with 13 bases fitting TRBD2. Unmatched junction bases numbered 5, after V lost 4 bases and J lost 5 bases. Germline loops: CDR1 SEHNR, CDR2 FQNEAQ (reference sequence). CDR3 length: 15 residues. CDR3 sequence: CASSSRTSGSHEQYF. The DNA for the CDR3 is TGTGCCAGCAGCTCCCGGACTAGCGGGAGCCACGAGCAGTACTTC.

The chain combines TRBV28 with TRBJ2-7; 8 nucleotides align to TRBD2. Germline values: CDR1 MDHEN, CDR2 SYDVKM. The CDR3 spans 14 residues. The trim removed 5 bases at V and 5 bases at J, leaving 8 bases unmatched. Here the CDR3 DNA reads TGTGCCAGCAGTCTAGCGGGTGGGGAAAACGAGCAGTACTTC. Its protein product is CASSLAGGENEQYF.

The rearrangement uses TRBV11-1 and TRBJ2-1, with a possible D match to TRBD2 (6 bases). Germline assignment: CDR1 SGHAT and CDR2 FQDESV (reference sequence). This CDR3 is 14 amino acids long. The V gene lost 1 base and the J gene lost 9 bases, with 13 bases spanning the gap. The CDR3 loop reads CASSLDGSRTEQFF. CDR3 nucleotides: TGTGCCAGCAGCTTAGACGGGAGTCGGACTGAGCAGTTCTTC.

In DNA, the CDR3 is TGCGCCAGCAGCCAAAGAGGGGGTGGGACAGGATACAATCAGCCCCAGCATTTT. Amino acid sequence: CASSQRGGGTGYNQPQHF. This chain connects TRBV4-1 to TRBJ1-5; 8 bases fit TRBD1. The V segment lost 2 bases and the J segment 3 bases; nucleotides outside the gene matches: 12. Germline V gene data show CDR1 as MGHRA and CDR2 as YSYEKL. CDR3 length: 18 amino acids.

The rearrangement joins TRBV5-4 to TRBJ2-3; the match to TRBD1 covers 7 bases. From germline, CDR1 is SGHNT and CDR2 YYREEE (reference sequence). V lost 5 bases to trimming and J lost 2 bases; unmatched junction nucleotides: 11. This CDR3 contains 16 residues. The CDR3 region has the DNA TGTGCCAGCAGTTCGGGACAGACAAACCCCACAGATACGCAGTATTTT. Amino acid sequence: CASSSGQTNPTDTQYF.

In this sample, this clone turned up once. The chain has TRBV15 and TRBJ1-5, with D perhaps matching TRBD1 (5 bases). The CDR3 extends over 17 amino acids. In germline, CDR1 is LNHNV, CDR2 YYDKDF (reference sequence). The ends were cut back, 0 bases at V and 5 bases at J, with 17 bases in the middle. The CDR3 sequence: CATSRDTLWGEDQPQHF. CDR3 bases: TGTGCCACCAGCAGAGATACCCTCTGGGGGGAGGATCAGCCCCAGCATTTT.

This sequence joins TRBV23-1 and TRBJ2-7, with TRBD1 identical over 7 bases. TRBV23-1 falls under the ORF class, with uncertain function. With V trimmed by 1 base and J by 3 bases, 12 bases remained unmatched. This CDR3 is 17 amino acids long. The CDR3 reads CASSQFAPGTDGYEQYF. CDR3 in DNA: TGCGCCAGCAGTCAATTTGCTCCCGGGACAGACGGCTACGAGCAGTACTTC.

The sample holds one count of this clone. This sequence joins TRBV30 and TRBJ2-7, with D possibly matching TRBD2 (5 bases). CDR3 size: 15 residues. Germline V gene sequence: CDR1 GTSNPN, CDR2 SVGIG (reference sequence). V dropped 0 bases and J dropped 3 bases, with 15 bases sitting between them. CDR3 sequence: CAWSVSGSEDYEQYF. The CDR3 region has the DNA TGTGCCTGGAGTGTATCGGGGAGTGAAGACTACGAGCAGTACTTC.

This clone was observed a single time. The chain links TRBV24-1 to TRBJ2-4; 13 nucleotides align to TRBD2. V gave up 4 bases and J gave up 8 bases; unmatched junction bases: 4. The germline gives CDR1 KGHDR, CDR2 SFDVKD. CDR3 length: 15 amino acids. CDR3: CATSEWTSGRYIQYF. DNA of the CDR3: TGTGCCACCAGTGAGTGGACTAGCGGGAGATACATTCAGTACTTC.

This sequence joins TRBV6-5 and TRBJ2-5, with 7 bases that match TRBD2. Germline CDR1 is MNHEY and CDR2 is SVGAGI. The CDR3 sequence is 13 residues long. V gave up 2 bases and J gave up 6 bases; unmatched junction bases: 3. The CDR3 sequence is CASSYSGVKTQYF. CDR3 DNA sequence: TGTGCCAGCAGTTACAGCGGGGTTAAGACCCAGTACTTC.

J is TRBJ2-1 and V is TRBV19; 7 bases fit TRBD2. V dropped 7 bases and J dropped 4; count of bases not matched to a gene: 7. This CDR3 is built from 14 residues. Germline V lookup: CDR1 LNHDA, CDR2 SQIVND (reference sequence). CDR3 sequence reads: CASTPTSLYNEQFF. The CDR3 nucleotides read TGTGCCAGTACCCCGACTAGCTTGTACAATGAGCAGTTCTTC.

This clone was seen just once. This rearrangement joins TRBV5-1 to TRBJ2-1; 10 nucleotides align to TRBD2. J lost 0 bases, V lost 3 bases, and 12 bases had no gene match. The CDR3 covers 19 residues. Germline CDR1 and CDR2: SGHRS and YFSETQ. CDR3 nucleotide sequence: TGCGCCAGCAGCTCCCTACTAACTAGCGGGATAAGCTCCTACAATGAGCAGTTCTTC. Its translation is CASSSLLTSGISSYNEQFF.

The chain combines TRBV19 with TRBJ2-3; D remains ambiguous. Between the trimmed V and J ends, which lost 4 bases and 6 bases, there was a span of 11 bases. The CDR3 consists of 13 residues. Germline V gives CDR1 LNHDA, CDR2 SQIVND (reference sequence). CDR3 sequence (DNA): TGTGCCAGTAGTACCGGGTACGGGGATACGCAGTATTTT. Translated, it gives CASSTGYGDTQYF.

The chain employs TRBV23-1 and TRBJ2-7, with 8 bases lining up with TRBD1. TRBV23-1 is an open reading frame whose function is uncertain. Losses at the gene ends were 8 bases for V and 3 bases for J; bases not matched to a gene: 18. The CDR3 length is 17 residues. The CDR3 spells CASGQKQVCRGHYEQYF. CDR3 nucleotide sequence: TGCGCCAGCGGCCAAAAACAAGTCTGCAGGGGGCACTACGAGCAGTACTTC.

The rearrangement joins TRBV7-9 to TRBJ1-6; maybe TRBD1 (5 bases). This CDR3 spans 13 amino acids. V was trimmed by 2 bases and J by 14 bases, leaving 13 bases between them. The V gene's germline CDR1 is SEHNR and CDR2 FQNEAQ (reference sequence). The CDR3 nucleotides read TGTGCCAGCAGCTTACAGGGCGGTGTTGCCCTCCACTTT. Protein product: CASSLQGGVALHF.

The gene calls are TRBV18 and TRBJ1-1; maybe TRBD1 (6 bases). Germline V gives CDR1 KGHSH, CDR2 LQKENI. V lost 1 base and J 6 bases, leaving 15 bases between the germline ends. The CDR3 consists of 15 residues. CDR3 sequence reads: CASSPQEGGYAEAFF. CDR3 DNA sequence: TGTGCCAGCTCACCACAAGAGGGGGGGTACGCTGAAGCTTTCTTT.

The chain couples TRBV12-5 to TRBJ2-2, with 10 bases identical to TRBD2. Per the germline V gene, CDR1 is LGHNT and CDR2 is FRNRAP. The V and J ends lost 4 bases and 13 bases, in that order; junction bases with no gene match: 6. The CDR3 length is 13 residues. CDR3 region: CASGSTLAGLLFF. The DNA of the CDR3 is TGTGCTAGTGGTTCGACACTAGCGGGGTTGCTGTTTTTT. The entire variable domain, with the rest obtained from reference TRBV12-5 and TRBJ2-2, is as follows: DARVTQTPRHKVTEMGQEVTMRCQPILGHNTVFWYRQTMMQGLELLAYFRNRAPLDDSGMPKDRFSAEMPDATLATLKIQPSEPRDSAVYFCASGSTLAGLLFFGEGSRLTVL.